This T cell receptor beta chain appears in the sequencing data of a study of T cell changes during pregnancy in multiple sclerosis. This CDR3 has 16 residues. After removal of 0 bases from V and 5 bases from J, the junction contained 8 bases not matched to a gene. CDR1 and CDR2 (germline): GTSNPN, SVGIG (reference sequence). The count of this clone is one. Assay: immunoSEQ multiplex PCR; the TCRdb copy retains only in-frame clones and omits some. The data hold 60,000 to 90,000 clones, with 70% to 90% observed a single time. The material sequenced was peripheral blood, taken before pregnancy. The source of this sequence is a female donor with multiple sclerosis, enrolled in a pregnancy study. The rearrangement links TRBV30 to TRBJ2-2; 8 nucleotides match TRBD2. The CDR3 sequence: CAWSVAGALGTGELFF. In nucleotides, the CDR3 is TGTGCCTGGAGTGTAGCGGGGGCCCTGGGGACCGGGGAGCTGTTTTTT.